These T cell receptor beta chains were read from a single sample in a study of identifying expanded T cells in peripheral blood. Sequencing was performed with immunoSEQ multiplex PCR; in TCRdb, only in-frame clones are kept and a portion is missing. The sample lists some 93,000 clones, around nine tenths occurring once. Specimen: blood. These receptors came from a person aged 18 to 75 in good health. Each CDR3 is given with its conserved first and last residue. Each record gives: clone size, V gene, CDR3 length, D gene, J gene, CDR3 DNA, CDR3 protein. D genes are given only for firm matches. Clone size is shown for a subset of rows, as once, few, many or a class of expanded clone.

clone_size: NA
v_call: TRBV5-5
cdr3_length: 15
d_call: NA
j_call: TRBJ1-1
cdr3_nt: TGTGCCAGCAGCTTGATAACGACAGACGACACTGAAGCTTTCTTT
cdr3_aa: CASSLITTDDTEAFF

clone_size: NA
v_call: TRBV5-1
cdr3_length: 17
d_call: TRBD1
j_call: TRBJ2-6
cdr3_nt: TGCGCCAGCAGCTTTGGGGGGACAGGGTCTGGGGCCAACGTCCTGACTTTC
cdr3_aa: CASSFGGTGSGANVLTF

clone_size: NA
v_call: TRBV7-9
cdr3_length: 15
d_call: NA
j_call: TRBJ2-2
cdr3_nt: TGTGCCAGCAGCTTCGGGGGAGTGGACACCGGGGAGCTGTTTTTT
cdr3_aa: CASSFGGVDTGELFF

clone_size: NA
v_call: TRBV28
cdr3_length: 15
d_call: NA
j_call: TRBJ2-7
cdr3_nt: TGTGCCAGCAGTTCTGAGGGTGTGTGGTCGTACGAGCAGTACTTC
cdr3_aa: CASSSEGVWSYEQYF

clone_size: NA
v_call: TRBV5-1
cdr3_length: 15
d_call: NA
j_call: TRBJ2-5
cdr3_nt: TGCGCCAGCAGCCCCGGCCTGGCGCCCCAAGAGACCCAGTACTTC
cdr3_aa: CASSPGLAPQETQYF

clone_size: NA
v_call: TRBV7-2
cdr3_length: 15
d_call: TRBD1
j_call: TRBJ1-1
cdr3_nt: TGTGCCAGCAGCCCTCAGACAGGGGGATGGACTGAAGCTTTCTTT
cdr3_aa: CASSPQTGGWTEAFF

clone_size: NA
v_call: TRBV9
cdr3_length: 13
d_call: NA
j_call: TRBJ2-5
cdr3_nt: TGTGCCAGCAGCCTGAGAAACCAAGAGACCCAGTACTTC
cdr3_aa: CASSLRNQETQYF

clone_size: NA
v_call: TRBV4-1
cdr3_length: 15
d_call: TRBD2
j_call: TRBJ2-7
cdr3_nt: TGCGCCAGCAGCCAAGGACTAGCGGGAGTGAGCGAGCAGTACTTC
cdr3_aa: CASSQGLAGVSEQYF

clone_size: NA
v_call: TRBV28
cdr3_length: 14
d_call: NA
j_call: TRBJ2-1
cdr3_nt: TGTGCCAGCAGTCCACGGGGGCCCCTCAATGAGCAGTTCTTC
cdr3_aa: CASSPRGPLNEQFF

clone_size: NA
v_call: TRBV9
cdr3_length: 13
d_call: NA
j_call: TRBJ2-2
cdr3_nt: TGTGCCAGCAGCCTTCACAACACCGGGGAGCTGTTTTTT
cdr3_aa: CASSLHNTGELFF

clone_size: NA
v_call: TRBV6-4
cdr3_length: 14
d_call: NA
j_call: TRBJ2-3
cdr3_nt: TGTGCCAGCAGTGTGGACCAACAGGCAGATACGCAGTATTTT
cdr3_aa: CASSVDQQADTQYF

clone_size: NA
v_call: TRBV10-2
cdr3_length: 15
d_call: NA
j_call: TRBJ1-6
cdr3_nt: TGCGCCAGCAGTGAAAGCCAAACCTATAATTCACCCCTCCACTTT
cdr3_aa: CASSESQTYNSPLHF

clone_size: NA
v_call: TRBV7-9
cdr3_length: 14
d_call: TRBD1
j_call: TRBJ1-5
cdr3_nt: TGTGCCAGCAGCTCCCAGGGGGCTGGACAGCCCCAGCATTTT
cdr3_aa: CASSSQGAGQPQHF

clone_size: many
v_call: TRBV29-1
cdr3_length: 13
d_call: NA
j_call: TRBJ1-2
cdr3_nt: TGCAGCGTTGAAATTCCCCGGAACTATGGCTACACCTTC
cdr3_aa: CSVEIPRNYGYTF

clone_size: NA
v_call: TRBV10-2
cdr3_length: 16
d_call: TRBD2
j_call: TRBJ2-2
cdr3_nt: TGCGCCAGCGCCAAATCCGGGACTAGCGGTCCCGGGGAGCTGTTTTTT
cdr3_aa: CASAKSGTSGPGELFF

clone_size: NA
v_call: TRBV9
cdr3_length: 17
d_call: TRBD1
j_call: TRBJ1-5
cdr3_nt: TGTGCCAGCAGCCCTAGGAGGACAGGGAAGGGCAATCAGCCCCAGCATTTT
cdr3_aa: CASSPRRTGKGNQPQHF

clone_size: NA
v_call: TRBV29-1
cdr3_length: 15
d_call: TRBD2
j_call: TRBJ2-1
cdr3_nt: TGCAGCGTTGGTTTCGGGGGACTAGGGTTCGGTGAGCAGTTCTTC
cdr3_aa: CSVGFGGLGFGEQFF

clone_size: NA
v_call: TRBV5-6
cdr3_length: 14
d_call: NA
j_call: TRBJ2-1
cdr3_nt: TGTGCCAGCAGCTTGGGAGTACCATACAATGAGCAGTTCTTC
cdr3_aa: CASSLGVPYNEQFF

clone_size: NA
v_call: TRBV2
cdr3_length: 15
d_call: NA
j_call: TRBJ2-2
cdr3_nt: TGTGCCAGCAGTGACCAGGCGCTGAACACCGGGGAGCTGTTTTTT
cdr3_aa: CASSDQALNTGELFF

clone_size: NA
v_call: TRBV18
cdr3_length: 12
d_call: NA
j_call: TRBJ1-1
cdr3_nt: TGTGCCAGCTCACCCGGGAACACTGAAGCTTTCTTT
cdr3_aa: CASSPGNTEAFF

clone_size: NA
v_call: TRBV5-1
cdr3_length: 16
d_call: NA
j_call: TRBJ2-1
cdr3_nt: TGCGCCAGCAGCTTCCACAAAAAAAGCTCCTACAATGAGCAGTTCTTC
cdr3_aa: CASSFHKKSSYNEQFF

clone_size: NA
v_call: TRBV6-6
cdr3_length: 12
d_call: NA
j_call: TRBJ1-3
cdr3_nt: TGTGCCAGCAGTTATCTAGGAAACACCATATATTTT
cdr3_aa: CASSYLGNTIYF

clone_size: NA
v_call: TRBV19
cdr3_length: 17
d_call: NA
j_call: TRBJ2-2
cdr3_nt: TGTGCCAGTAGTATAGCAGGGGCCGCTTGGAACACCGGGGAGCTGTTTTTT
cdr3_aa: CASSIAGAAWNTGELFF

clone_size: NA
v_call: TRBV5-4
cdr3_length: 14
d_call: NA
j_call: TRBJ2-7
cdr3_nt: TGTGCCAGCAGCTGGAGGGGGGGAGACCACGAGCAGTACTTC
cdr3_aa: CASSWRGGDHEQYF

clone_size: few
v_call: TRBV21-1
cdr3_length: 18
d_call: NA
j_call: TRBJ2-7
cdr3_nt: TGTGCCAGCAGCAAAGGAGGGCTAGGACAGGAGGCCACCTACGAGCAGTACTTC
cdr3_aa: CASSKGGLGQEATYEQYF

clone_size: once
v_call: TRBV15
cdr3_length: 19
d_call: NA
j_call: TRBJ2-4
cdr3_nt: TGTGCCACCAGCAGAGATCTGCCTGGGGGGCCTCTAGCCAAAAACATTCAGTACTTC
cdr3_aa: CATSRDLPGGPLAKNIQYF

clone_size: NA
v_call: TRBV4-2
cdr3_length: 14
d_call: NA
j_call: TRBJ2-7
cdr3_nt: TGTGCCAGCAGCCAGGCTGCTGAGCCCTACGAGCAGTACTTC
cdr3_aa: CASSQAAEPYEQYF

clone_size: NA
v_call: TRBV28
cdr3_length: 12
d_call: NA
j_call: TRBJ2-7
cdr3_nt: TGTGCCAGCAGACTGGGCTCCTACGAGCAGTACTTC
cdr3_aa: CASRLGSYEQYF

clone_size: NA
v_call: TRBV5-6
cdr3_length: 14
d_call: NA
j_call: TRBJ2-6
cdr3_nt: TGTGCCAGCAGCTTGACGTCCCCCGGAAAGGTCCTGACTTTC
cdr3_aa: CASSLTSPGKVLTF

clone_size: NA
v_call: TRBV7-2
cdr3_length: 13
d_call: NA
j_call: TRBJ2-5
cdr3_nt: TGTGCCAGCAGCTTAGGGGTTGCAGAGACCCAGTACTTC
cdr3_aa: CASSLGVAETQYF

clone_size: NA
v_call: TRBV27
cdr3_length: 15
d_call: TRBD1
j_call: TRBJ1-1
cdr3_nt: TGTGCCATCCGGAGGGCAGGGGGGATGAACACTGAAGCTTTCTTT
cdr3_aa: CAIRRAGGMNTEAFF

clone_size: NA
v_call: TRBV9
cdr3_length: 15
d_call: TRBD2
j_call: TRBJ2-7
cdr3_nt: TGTGCCAGCAGCGTCGGACTAGCGGGGACCTACGAGCAGTACTTC
cdr3_aa: CASSVGLAGTYEQYF

clone_size: NA
v_call: TRBV9
cdr3_length: 13
d_call: NA
j_call: TRBJ1-1
cdr3_nt: TGTGCCAGCAGCGAGGTGGCCGGCACTGAAGCTTTCTTT
cdr3_aa: CASSEVAGTEAFF

clone_size: NA
v_call: TRBV7-9
cdr3_length: 15
d_call: TRBD1
j_call: TRBJ1-4
cdr3_nt: TGTGCCAGCAGCTCCCGACAGGGGCCTAATGAAAAACTGTTTTTT
cdr3_aa: CASSSRQGPNEKLFF

clone_size: NA
v_call: TRBV29-1
cdr3_length: 15
d_call: NA
j_call: TRBJ1-4
cdr3_nt: TGCAGCGCAACCTTGATCGGGGGAGCTAATGAAAAACTGTTTTTT
cdr3_aa: CSATLIGGANEKLFF

clone_size: NA
v_call: TRBV29-1
cdr3_length: 13
d_call: NA
j_call: TRBJ1-2
cdr3_nt: TGCAGCGTTGAAGAGGGGTTCAACTATGGCTACACCTTC
cdr3_aa: CSVEEGFNYGYTF

clone_size: NA
v_call: TRBV29-1
cdr3_length: 13
d_call: NA
j_call: TRBJ1-2
cdr3_nt: TGCAGCGTTGACGAACGGGGAGGCTATGGCTACACCTTC
cdr3_aa: CSVDERGGYGYTF

clone_size: NA
v_call: TRBV6-5
cdr3_length: 14
d_call: TRBD2
j_call: TRBJ2-7
cdr3_nt: TGTGCCAGCAGGAATAGCGGGAGGGCCGGCGAGCAGTACTTC
cdr3_aa: CASRNSGRAGEQYF

clone_size: NA
v_call: TRBV29-1
cdr3_length: 15
d_call: TRBD1
j_call: TRBJ1-5
cdr3_nt: TGCAGCGTTTTTGCCGGGACAGGGCAGAATCAGCCCCAGCATTTT
cdr3_aa: CSVFAGTGQNQPQHF

clone_size: NA
v_call: TRBV6-4
cdr3_length: 12
d_call: NA
j_call: TRBJ2-2
cdr3_nt: TGTGCCAGCAGTGACAACACCGGGGAGCTGTTTTTT
cdr3_aa: CASSDNTGELFF

clone_size: NA
v_call: TRBV6-5
cdr3_length: 16
d_call: TRBD1
j_call: TRBJ1-6
cdr3_nt: TGTGCCAGCAGTTACTCGGCGGGACAGGGGGTTTCACCCCTCCACTTT
cdr3_aa: CASSYSAGQGVSPLHF

clone_size: NA
v_call: TRBV30
cdr3_length: 13
d_call: TRBD1
j_call: TRBJ1-1
cdr3_nt: TGTGCCTGGGCCGGGACAGGGTATACTGAAGCTTTCTTT
cdr3_aa: CAWAGTGYTEAFF

clone_size: once
v_call: TRBV5-1
cdr3_length: 18
d_call: TRBD2
j_call: TRBJ2-1
cdr3_nt: TGCGCCAGCAGCTTGGCCATATCAGGCGGGAGCATGGACAATGAGCAGTTCTTC
cdr3_aa: CASSLAISGGSMDNEQFF

clone_size: NA
v_call: TRBV10-2
cdr3_length: 15
d_call: TRBD1
j_call: TRBJ2-3
cdr3_nt: TGCGCCAGCAGGTTCCCGGGACAGGGGACAGATACGCAGTATTTT
cdr3_aa: CASRFPGQGTDTQYF

clone_size: NA
v_call: TRBV4-2
cdr3_length: 13
d_call: NA
j_call: TRBJ1-6
cdr3_nt: TGTGCCAGCAGCCAGGGGTTGAATTCACCCCTCCACTTT
cdr3_aa: CASSQGLNSPLHF

clone_size: NA
v_call: TRBV15
cdr3_length: 17
d_call: NA
j_call: TRBJ1-5
cdr3_nt: TGTGCCACCAGCAGAGATCGAGGAGGGGCAACCAATCAGCCCCAGCATTTT
cdr3_aa: CATSRDRGGATNQPQHF

clone_size: NA
v_call: TRBV6-5
cdr3_length: 14
d_call: NA
j_call: TRBJ1-1
cdr3_nt: TGTGCCAGCAGTTACTCGAACCTGAACACTGAAGCTTTCTTT
cdr3_aa: CASSYSNLNTEAFF

clone_size: NA
v_call: TRBV28
cdr3_length: 12
d_call: NA
j_call: TRBJ2-2
cdr3_nt: TGTGCCAGCAGTTTAAGGGACAGGGAGCTGTTTTTT
cdr3_aa: CASSLRDRELFF

clone_size: NA
v_call: TRBV19
cdr3_length: 14
d_call: NA
j_call: TRBJ1-2
cdr3_nt: TGTGCCAGTAGTAGACAGCAAGCTAACTATGGCTACACCTTC
cdr3_aa: CASSRQQANYGYTF

clone_size: NA
v_call: TRBV6-4
cdr3_length: 16
d_call: TRBD2
j_call: TRBJ2-1
cdr3_nt: TGTGCCAGCAGGATAGCGGGAGGTCCCGGCGACAATGAGCAGTTCTTC
cdr3_aa: CASRIAGGPGDNEQFF

clone_size: NA
v_call: TRBV9
cdr3_length: 15
d_call: NA
j_call: TRBJ2-2
cdr3_nt: TGTGCCAGCAGCGTAGATGTAGGGGGCACCGGGGAGCTGTTTTTT
cdr3_aa: CASSVDVGGTGELFF